The 19 T cell receptor beta chains presented below share a single source sample, sequenced in a study of tumor-infiltrating lymphocytes in oesophageal squamous cell carcinoma. One entry per CDR3 protein results from TCRdb running MiXCR on the PCR reads. The sample comprises 9,000 to 13,000 distinct CDR3 sequences, approximately 60% of which are singletons, and roughly 22% rests with the top ten. The specimen sequenced was esophageal tumor tissue. The receptor source for this set is a male donor with esophageal squamous cell carcinoma.

This clonotype occurred a few times. The CDR3 DNA sequence: TGTGCCAGCAGCTCGAAGCGGGGCAGCACAGATACGCAGTATTTT. Translating gives CASSSKRGSTDTQYF. This chain uses TRBV7-2 with TRBJ2-3; 7 bases map to TRBD2. With 4 bases clipped from V and 0 bases from J, the junction kept 4 bases outside the gene matches. Germline V gene sequence: CDR1 SGHTA, CDR2 FQGNSA. The CDR3 covers 15 residues.

The J gene is TRBJ2-5, the V gene TRBV9, with D perhaps assigned TRBD1 or TRBD2 (5 bases each). CDR1 is SGDLS and CDR2 is YYNGEE in the germline V gene. The CDR3 runs 16 residues. Trimming took 3 bases from V and 1 from J, leaving 16 bases between them. CDR3 bases: TGTGCCAGCAGCGGAGGGGTCCGGGCCTCCCAAGAGACCCAGTACTTC. Translated: CASSGGVRASQETQYF.

The V call is TRBV29-1, the J call TRBJ2-2; D gene ambiguous. The CDR3 runs 15 residues. In germline, CDR1 is SQVTM, CDR2 ANQGSEA. The ends were cut back, 6 bases at V and 0 bases at J, with 14 bases in the middle. CDR3 coding DNA: TGCAGCGTCCGCGAACCGCCCTCGAACACCGGGGAGCTGTTTTTT. Amino acids: CSVREPPSNTGELFF.

The J gene is TRBJ2-5, the V gene TRBV11-2; the D call may be TRBD1 or TRBD2 (5 bases each). CDR1 is SGHAT, CDR2 FQNNGV, per germline. This CDR3 has 12 residues. V lost 4 bases and J 5 bases, leaving 8 bases between the germline ends. This CDR3 is CASSSEGETQYF. CDR3 DNA sequence: TGTGCCAGCAGCTCTGAGGGGGAGACCCAGTACTTC.

The rearrangement uses TRBV27 and TRBJ1-1, with 8 bases fitting TRBD1. The length of the CDR3 is 13 residues. The germline CDR1 and CDR2 sequences are MNHEY and SMNVEV (reference sequence). V trimming: 6 bases; J trimming: 9 bases; junction bases outside the gene matches: 9. DNA for the CDR3: TGTGCCAGCAGCCCTCCCCAGGGGGCTAAAGCTTTCTTT. Translating it yields CASSPPQGAKAFF.

The chain joins TRBV12-3 or TRBV12-4 to TRBJ1-2; TRBD1 aligns across 8 bases. V shed 6 bases, J shed 7 bases, and the junction held 10 bases outside the gene matches. This CDR3 comprises 14 residues. The CDR3 reads CASRPNQGARGYTF. CDR3 nucleotides: TGTGCCAGCAGGCCAAACCAGGGGGCACGTGGCTACACCTTC.

As regards this clonotype: A much larger clone lies one base from this, so it may be a read error. This chain links TRBV7-2 with TRBJ2-3; 12 nucleotides align to TRBD2. The J call may be incorrect, as the DNA end agrees better with TRBJ2-1. Germline CDR1 and CDR2: SGHTA and FQGNSA. The CDR3 is 16 amino acids. CDR3 DNA sequence: TGTGCCAGCAGCGACCGGACTAGCGGGACAAGGCATGAGCAGTTCTTC. It specifies CASSDRTSGTRHEQFF.

This clonotype rates as large. The V call is TRBV7-6, the J call TRBJ2-7; 10 positions match TRBD1. In germline, CDR1 is SGHVS, CDR2 FNYEAQ. Losses at the gene ends were 4 bases for V and 4 bases for J; bases not matched to a gene: 1. This CDR3 has 13 residues. CDR3 residues: CASSWGQGYEQYF. The CDR3 DNA reads as TGTGCCAGCAGCTGGGGACAGGGGTACGAGCAGTACTTC. Using reference TRBV7-6 and TRBJ2-7 for the parts outside the CDR3, the full variable domain is GAGVSQSPRYKVTKRGQDVALRCDPISGHVSLYWYRQALGQGPEFLTYFNYEAQQDKSGLPNDRFSAERPEGSISTLTIQRTEQRDSAMYRCASSWGQGYEQYFGPGTRLTVT.

V and J are TRBV5-4 and TRBJ2-7, with 8 bases matching TRBD1. The DNA end is a closer match to TRBJ1-2, so the J assignment may be wrong. Germline assignment: CDR1 SGHNT and CDR2 YYREEE (reference sequence). The CDR3 consists of 15 residues. The DNA for the CDR3 is TGTGCCAGCAGCTGGGGGACAGGAGCTAACTATGGCTACACCTTC. As protein: CASSWGTGANYGYTF.

This sequence joins TRBV12-3 or TRBV12-4 and TRBJ2-7; a weak D match, TRBD2 (6 bases). The V gene lost 3 bases and the J gene lost 2 bases, with 8 bases spanning the gap. The CDR3 is 13 amino acids. Written as DNA, the CDR3 is TGTGCCAGCAGTTTTGGGGGGACCTACGAGCAGTACTTC. Translated, it gives CASSFGGTYEQYF.

This clonotype was counted between two and nine times. The chain recombines TRBV6-6 with TRBJ2-7; D gene ambiguous. The end of the DNA fits TRBJ2-1 better, so the J call may be wrong. This CDR3 is 13 amino acids long. CDR1 is MNHNY and CDR2 is SVGAGI in the germline V gene (reference sequence). CDR3: CASRRAAYNEQFF. CDR3 coding DNA: TGTGCCAGCAGACGGGCCGCCTACAATGAGCAGTTCTTC.

The V gene is TRBV7-2, the J gene TRBJ2-2; 11 bases map to TRBD1. The CDR3 loop spans 14 amino acids. CDR1 SGHTA and CDR2 FQGNSA come from the germline V gene. J gave up 6 bases and V 5 bases, and 2 bases lay outside the gene matches. DNA for the CDR3: TGTGCCAGCAGCATGGGACAGGGGGCCGGGGAGCTGTTTTTT. Translated: CASSMGQGAGELFF.

The rearrangement links TRBV6-6 to TRBJ1-1; 11 positions match TRBD2. Gene TRBJ2-3 matches the end of the DNA better, so the J call may be wrong. Germline V gene lookup returns CDR1 MNHNY and CDR2 SVGAGI (reference sequence). The CDR3 runs to 13 residues. This CDR3 reads CASRLAGEYTQYF. CDR3 in DNA: TGTGCCAGCAGACTAGCGGGAGAGTATACGCAGTATTTT.

Regarding this clonotype: The CDR3 end shows no conserved phenylalanine or tryptophan, and so a read error is likely. The DNA is left out, because the CDR3 cannot be placed on it with certainty; the CDR3 is given as TCRdb lists it. The chain is built from TRBV7-2 and TRBJ2-1; the D call TRBD1 from the table was never checked on the DNA. The CDR3 length equals 16 residues, ends included. The germline V gene has CDR1 SGHTA and CDR2 FQGNSA. CDR3 sequence: CASSPRGESGGYTFGS.

The rearrangement links TRBV11-2 to TRBJ2-5, with TRBD2 identical over 10 bases. The V gene end was trimmed by 2 bases and the J gene end by 13 bases; junction bases not matched to a gene: 16. The CDR3 loop spans 16 amino acids. In germline, CDR1 is SGHAT, CDR2 FQNNGV. The CDR3 bases are TGTGCCAGCAGCTTAAGGGATTCTAGCGGGGGCGCCGTTTTGTACTTC. Its translation: CASSLRDSSGGAVLYF.

This chain connects TRBV20-1 to TRBJ2-2, with 7 nucleotides matching TRBD2. Germline trimming cut 6 bases from V and 3 bases from J; bases unmatched to any gene: 4. CDR1 DFQATT and CDR2 SNEGSKA come from the germline V gene (reference sequence). This CDR3 region has 13 residues. This CDR3 is CSAGLVYTGELFF. CDR3 sequence (DNA): TGCAGTGCAGGACTAGTCTACACCGGGGAGCTGTTTTTT.

CDR3 DNA: TGTGCCAGCAGTTACTCGTTGGCGAGCTCCTACAATGAGCAGTTCTTC. Its protein product is CASSYSLASSYNEQFF. This chain connects TRBV6-5 to TRBJ2-1; no definite D call. The germline V gene has CDR1 MNHEY and CDR2 SVGAGI. The CDR3 totals 16 residues. The V end was cut by 0 bases, the J end by 0 bases, with 9 bases between.

This clonotype was counted many times. The chain is built from TRBV19 and TRBJ2-5, with 8 bases matching TRBD2. The CDR3 has 16 residues. The V and J ends lost 3 bases and 11 bases, in that order; junction bases with no gene match: 17. Germline-derived CDR1 and CDR2 are LNHDA and SQIVND (reference sequence). The CDR3 sequence is CASSIVASGGYNEQYF. The CDR3 nucleotides are TGTGCCAGTAGTATCGTGGCCAGCGGGGGCTACAATGAGCAGTACTTC.

The rearrangement uses TRBV6-1 and TRBJ2-3; 9 bases line up with TRBD1. V gave up 5 bases and J gave up 7 bases; unmatched junction bases: 16. The CDR3 totals 17 residues. Per the germline V gene, CDR1 is MNHNS and CDR2 is SASEGT. CDR3 region: CASSFLSYGTGLNTQYF. CDR3 sequence (DNA): TGTGCCAGCAGTTTCCTATCATACGGGACAGGGTTGAATACGCAGTATTTT.